These 28 T cell receptor beta chains were sequenced from one sample in a study of PD-1 blockade in classical Hodgkin lymphoma. Profiling relied on immunoSEQ multiplex PCR, and the TCRdb table lists in-frame clones only, not all of them. The sample lists about 17,000 clones, around 80% occurring once. All the patients suffered relapse after autologous stem cell transplantation, and brentuximab vedotin exposure differed. The sample consisted of peripheral blood mononuclear cells (PBMCs), taken at baseline. The receptors were gathered from a human donor with classical Hodgkin lymphoma.

This clone was detected only a few times. The chain couples TRBV28 to TRBJ2-7; TRBD1 might be the D (6 bases). CDR1 is MDHEN and CDR2 is SYDVKM in the germline V gene. The V and J ends lost 4 bases and 2 bases respectively, with 12 bases between them. There are 14 residues in the CDR3. CDR3 sequence reads: CASSSGDTPYEQYF. In nucleotides, the CDR3 is TGTGCCAGCAGTTCCGGGGACACCCCCTACGAGCAGTACTTC.

The chain has TRBV28 and TRBJ2-5, with 7 bases that match TRBD1. V lost 4 bases and J lost 12; bases outside the gene matches: 8. CDR1 and CDR2 from the germline V gene are MDHEN and SYDVKM. The CDR3 runs 12 residues. In nucleotides, the CDR3 is TGTGCCAGCAGTTCCACCGGGACAGCGAAGTACTTC. This encodes CASSSTGTAKYF.

The chain links TRBV5-1 to TRBJ2-3; no firm D call. Per the germline V gene, CDR1 is SGHRS and CDR2 is YFSETQ. The V end lost 5 bases, the J end lost 6 bases, and 7 bases lay between the germline ends. This CDR3 is 11 amino acids long. The CDR3 reads CASSLDDTQYF. CDR3 DNA: TGCGCCAGCAGTCTGGACGATACGCAGTATTTT.

The V gene is TRBV6-1, the J gene TRBJ2-1, with a weak D call TRBD1 (5 bases). The CDR3 sequence is 15 residues long. V shed 7 bases and J shed 0 bases, with 13 bases lying between them. Per germline, CDR1 MNHNS and CDR2 SASEGT. The CDR3 loop is CASIERQGSYNEQFF. The CDR3 DNA is TGTGCCAGCATCGAGAGGCAGGGCTCCTACAATGAGCAGTTCTTC.

CDR3 coding DNA: TGTGCCAGCAGCAAGGGACAGAGTAATTCACCCCTCCACTTT. It translates to CASSKGQSNSPLHF. The rearrangement uses TRBV7-6 and TRBJ1-6; TRBD1 matches 7 bases. The germline V gene encodes CDR1 SGHVS and CDR2 FNYEAQ. The CDR3 totals 14 residues. Unmatched junction bases numbered 4, after V lost 5 bases and J lost 6 bases. Full variable domain (missing parts from reference TRBV7-6 and TRBJ1-6): GAGVSQSPRYKVTKRGQDVALRCDPISGHVSLYWYRQALGQGPEFLTYFNYEAQQDKSGLPNDRFSAERPEGSISTLTIQRTEQRDSAMYRCASSKGQSNSPLHFGNGTRLTVT.

This clone has more than one count but fewer than ten. This chain uses TRBV15 with TRBJ2-5; 12 bases agree with TRBD2. The ends lost 1 base at V and 5 bases at J; junction bases unmatched: 5. Germline V lookup: CDR1 LNHNV, CDR2 YYDKDF (reference sequence). CDR3 length: 16 amino acids. The CDR3 bases are TGTGCCACCAGCAGAGCTAGCGGGGGGGCCGGGGAGACCCAGTACTTC. Translated: CATSRASGGAGETQYF.

The chain links TRBV7-9 to TRBJ2-1; D unresolved. CDR3 length: 15 amino acids. CDR1 and CDR2 from the germline V gene are SEHNR and FQNEAQ (reference sequence). V was cut by 2 bases and J by 0 bases, with 8 bases left in between. CDR3 sequence (DNA): TGTGCCAGCAGCTTACCCGCCGTCTCCTACAATGAGCAGTTCTTC. Residues: CASSLPAVSYNEQFF. Together with reference TRBV7-9 and TRBJ2-1, the CDR3 gives the full variable domain: DTGVSQNPRHKITKRGQNVTFRCDPISEHNRLYWYRQTLGQGPEFLTYFQNEAQLEKSRLLSDRFSAERPKGSFSTLEIQRTEQGDSAMYLCASSLPAVSYNEQFFGPGTRLTVL.

In this sample, this clone turned up a few times. The chain combines TRBV6-5 with TRBJ1-4; D call uncertain. V was pared by 0 bases and J by 4 bases, with 9 bases between. The CDR3 consists of 15 residues. Looked up from germline, CDR1 is MNHEY and CDR2 is SVGAGI. CDR3 sequence reads: CASSYSGSYNEKLFF. In DNA, the CDR3 is TGTGCCAGCAGTTACTCGGGCAGCTATAATGAAAAACTGTTTTTT.

J is TRBJ2-3 and V is TRBV18; D is undetermined. This CDR3 comprises 17 residues. V was cut by 6 bases and J by 3 bases, with 22 bases left in between. The V gene's germline CDR1 is KGHSH and CDR2 LQKENI. The DNA of the CDR3 is TGTGCCAGCTCGGTAGCTTGGGGAACCCCCGGGACAGATACGCAGTATTTT. Its translation: CASSVAWGTPGTDTQYF.

This clone was seen only once. The V call is TRBV7-8, the J call TRBJ2-2, with 8 bases matching TRBD2. This CDR3 is 16 amino acids long. Germline V CDR1 and CDR2: SGHVS, FQNEAQ. The V gene end was trimmed by 2 bases and the J gene end by 5 bases; junction bases not matched to a gene: 7. The CDR3 here is CASSLRSRGGTGELFF. The DNA of the CDR3 is TGTGCCAGCAGCTTACGGTCCCGGGGGGGAACCGGGGAGCTGTTTTTT.

The chain joins TRBV30 to TRBJ2-7; a weak D match, TRBD1 (6 bases). The CDR3 spans 13 residues. V lost 0 bases and J lost 6, with 12 bases in between. In germline, CDR1 is GTSNPN, CDR2 SVGIG (reference sequence). CDR3: CAWSVGGFREQYF. In DNA, the CDR3 is TGTGCCTGGAGTGTAGGGGGTTTCCGCGAGCAGTACTTC.

The chain has TRBV4-3 and TRBJ2-5; D is unclear. Germline V lookup: CDR1 LGHNA, CDR2 YSLEER. The CDR3 runs to 13 residues. V dropped 1 base and J dropped 5 bases, with 8 bases sitting between them. Here the CDR3 DNA reads TGCGCCAGCAGCCAAGGATTTGGGGAGACCCAGTACTTC. It codes for CASSQGFGETQYF.

The V and J genes are TRBV28 and TRBJ1-1; the D gene is possibly TRBD1 (5 bases). Germline V gene lookup returns CDR1 MDHEN and CDR2 SYDVKM. The CDR3 extends over 14 amino acids. Deletions cut 5 bases from V and 1 base from J, with 11 bases between. CDR3 DNA: TGTGCCAGCAGTACTGAGAGGGGGAACACTGAAGCTTTCTTT. It translates to CASSTERGNTEAFF.

This chain joins TRBV7-2 and TRBJ2-7; 8 nucleotides match TRBD1. J lost 5 bases, V lost 4 bases, and 13 bases had no gene match. The CDR3 loop spans 16 amino acids. Germline CDR1 SGHTA, CDR2 FQGNSA. CDR3 loop: CASSWAPGTGFHEQYF. The CDR3 DNA sequence: TGTGCCAGCAGCTGGGCTCCCGGGACAGGTTTCCACGAGCAGTACTTC.

This clone has only one observation. The chain couples TRBV13 to TRBJ1-4, with D tentatively TRBD1 (6 bases). The CDR3 runs to 16 residues. Trimming cost V 3 bases and J 3 bases, with 14 bases left between them. Germline V lookup: CDR1 PRHDT, CDR2 FYEKMQ (reference sequence). The chain's CDR3 is CASSLGAGVPNEKLFF. In DNA, the CDR3 is TGTGCCAGCAGCTTGGGGGCAGGGGTACCTAATGAAAAACTGTTTTTT.

The rearrangement joins TRBV5-1 to TRBJ2-5; TRBD1 aligns across 11 bases. The CDR3 is 17 amino acids. CDR1 is SGHRS and CDR2 is YFSETQ in the germline V gene. With 0 bases clipped from V and 5 bases from J, the junction kept 9 bases outside the gene matches. CDR3 in amino acids: CASSLDGQGAPGETQYF. In DNA form, the CDR3 reads TGCGCCAGCAGCTTGGATGGACAGGGGGCGCCGGGGGAGACCCAGTACTTC.

This chain links TRBV9 with TRBJ2-5; a weak D match, TRBD1 (5 bases). The CDR3 loop spans 15 amino acids. CDR1 SGDLS and CDR2 YYNGEE come from the germline V gene. Trimming stripped 1 base from V and 0 bases from J, with 10 bases between. The CDR3 DNA reads TGTGCCAGCAGCGTAACTGACAGCGACCAAGAGACCCAGTACTTC. Its translation is CASSVTDSDQETQYF.

The V call is TRBV28, the J call TRBJ2-1; the match to TRBD1 covers 8 bases. Trimming removed 6 bases from V and 3 bases from J; junction bases left unmatched: 10. The CDR3 extends over 16 amino acids. The germline V gene encodes CDR1 MDHEN and CDR2 SYDVKM. The DNA of the CDR3 is TGTGCCAGCAGACCCACGACAGGGGAGAGCTACAATGAGCAGTTCTTC. Protein product: CASRPTTGESYNEQFF.

The chain is built from TRBV5-1 and TRBJ2-7, with D maybe TRBD2 (7 bases). The CDR3 consists of 14 residues. In germline, CDR1 is SGHRS, CDR2 YFSETQ. V lost 4 bases to trimming and J lost 2 bases, with 13 bases between them. The CDR3, as DNA: TGCGCCAGCAGCGGGGGGGACACAGCCTACGAGCAGTACTTC. Translation gives CASSGGDTAYEQYF.

The chain links TRBV5-1 to TRBJ2-1; tentatively, D is TRBD2 (5 bases). The V gene's germline CDR1 is SGHRS and CDR2 YFSETQ. V lost 6 bases, J lost 0 bases, and 10 bases lay in between. The CDR3 runs 14 residues. CDR3 coding DNA: TGCGCCAGCAATACGGGATCCTCCTACAATGAGCAGTTCTTC. Translating it yields CASNTGSSYNEQFF.

This chain uses TRBV29-1 with TRBJ2-1; 9 nucleotides match TRBD2. After removal of 7 bases from V and 6 bases from J, the junction contained 7 bases not matched to a gene. The CDR3 contains 13 residues. In germline, CDR1 is SQVTM, CDR2 ANQGSEA. CDR3 nucleotides: TGCAGCGGATCGGGACTAGCTGCCAATGAGCAGTTCTTC. This codes for CSGSGLAANEQFF.

This clone was counted only a few times. CDR3 region: CASSPSGQGVTGELFF. DNA of the CDR3: TGTGCCAGCTCACCATCGGGACAGGGGGTCACCGGGGAGCTGTTTTTT. J is TRBJ2-2 and V is TRBV18; TRBD1 matches at 11 bases. The germline V gene has CDR1 KGHSH and CDR2 LQKENI. V shed 2 bases and J 4 bases; nucleotides not matched to a gene: 3. CDR3 length: 16 amino acids.

This clone has only a few counts. V usage is TRBV7-6 and J usage is TRBJ1-3; D may be TRBD1 (6 bases). Looked up from germline, CDR1 is SGHVS and CDR2 is FNYEAQ. V lost 5 bases to trimming and J lost 2 bases, with 13 bases between them. This CDR3 comprises 15 residues. Here the CDR3 DNA reads TGTGCCAGCAGCCTCCGACAGGATCCTGGAAACACCATATATTTT. Its protein is CASSLRQDPGNTIYF.

The chain employs TRBV28 and TRBJ2-7, with 8 positions matching TRBD2. The CDR3 runs to 14 residues. J gave up 4 bases and V 5 bases, and 7 bases lay outside the gene matches. Germline-derived CDR1 and CDR2 are MDHEN and SYDVKM. Here the CDR3 reads CASSVGLVEYEQYF. The CDR3 DNA reads TGTGCCAGCAGTGTGGGACTAGTCGAGTACGAGCAGTACTTC.

With regard to this clone: Other DNA sequences in the same sample also yield this CDR3. The rearrangement uses TRBV7-2 and TRBJ2-7; 12 bases map to TRBD1. This CDR3 comprises 15 residues. V shed 3 bases and J 4 bases; nucleotides not matched to a gene: 4. Per germline, CDR1 SGHTA and CDR2 FQGNSA. CDR3 region: CASSLEGQGAYEQYF. The CDR3 coding sequence is TGTGCCAGCAGCTTGGAGGGACAGGGGGCTTACGAGCAGTACTTC.

The chain recombines TRBV10-3 with TRBJ1-2; a weak D match, TRBD1 (6 bases). The V gene's germline CDR1 is ENHRY and CDR2 SYGVKD. The CDR3 consists of 14 residues. V gave up 3 bases and J gave up 8 bases, with 16 bases separating them. CDR3 DNA sequence: TGTGCCATCAGTGAAGACGTTAGGGGGGGAGGCTACACCTTC. It translates to CAISEDVRGGGYTF.

This clone came up a few times. The chain recombines TRBV5-4 with TRBJ1-1, with 7 bases lining up with TRBD1. Trimming cost V 4 bases and J 10 bases; bases outside gene matches: 13. The CDR3 runs to 14 residues. Germline CDR1 reads SGHNT; CDR2 reads YYREEE (reference sequence). CDR3: CASSRNGGGDGAFF. The CDR3 DNA is TGTGCCAGCAGCCGAAATGGAGGGGGCGATGGAGCTTTCTTT. The complete variable domain, with remaining parts taken from reference TRBV5-4 and TRBJ1-1, reads ETGVTQSPTHLIKTRGQQVTLRCSSQSGHNTVSWYQQALGQGPQFIFQYYREEENGRGNFPPRFSGLQFPNYSSELNVNALELDDSALYLCASSRNGGGDGAFFGQGTRLTVV.

In this sample, this clone turned up a few times. This chain links TRBV7-3 with TRBJ2-2; TRBD2 might be the D (5 bases). Germline-derived CDR1 and CDR2 are SGHTA and FQGTGA. The CDR3 extends over 15 amino acids. V lost 5 bases and J 0 bases, leaving 10 bases between the germline ends. DNA of the CDR3: TGTGCCAGCAGCCAGGAGGTCACGAACACCGGGGAGCTGTTTTTT. Encoded protein: CASSQEVTNTGELFF.